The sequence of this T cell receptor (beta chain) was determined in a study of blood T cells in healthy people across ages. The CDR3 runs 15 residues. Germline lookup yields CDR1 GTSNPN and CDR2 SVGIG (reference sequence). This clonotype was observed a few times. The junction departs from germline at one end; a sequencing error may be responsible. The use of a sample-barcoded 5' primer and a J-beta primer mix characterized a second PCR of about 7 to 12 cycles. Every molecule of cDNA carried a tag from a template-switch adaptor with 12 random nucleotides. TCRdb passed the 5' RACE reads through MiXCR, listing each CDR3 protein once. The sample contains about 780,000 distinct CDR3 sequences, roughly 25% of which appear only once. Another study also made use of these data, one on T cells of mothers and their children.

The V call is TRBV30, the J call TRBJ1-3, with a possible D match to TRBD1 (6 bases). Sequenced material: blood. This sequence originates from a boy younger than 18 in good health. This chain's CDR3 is CAWSGTLWNGNTIYF. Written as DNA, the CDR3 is TGCGCCTGGAGTGGGACACTCTGGAATGGAAACACCATATATTTT.